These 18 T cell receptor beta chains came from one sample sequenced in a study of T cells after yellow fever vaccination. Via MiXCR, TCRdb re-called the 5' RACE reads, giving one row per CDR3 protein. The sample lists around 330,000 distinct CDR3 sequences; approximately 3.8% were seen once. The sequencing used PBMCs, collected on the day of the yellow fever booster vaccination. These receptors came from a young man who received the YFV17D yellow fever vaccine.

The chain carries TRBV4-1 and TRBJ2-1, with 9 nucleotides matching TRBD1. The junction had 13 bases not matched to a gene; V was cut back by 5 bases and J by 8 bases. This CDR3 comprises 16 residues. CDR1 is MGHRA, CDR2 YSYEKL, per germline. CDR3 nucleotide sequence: TGCGCCAGCAGCTTACCCGGGACAGGGAGGGGAGATGAGCAGTTCTTC. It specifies CASSLPGTGRGDEQFF.

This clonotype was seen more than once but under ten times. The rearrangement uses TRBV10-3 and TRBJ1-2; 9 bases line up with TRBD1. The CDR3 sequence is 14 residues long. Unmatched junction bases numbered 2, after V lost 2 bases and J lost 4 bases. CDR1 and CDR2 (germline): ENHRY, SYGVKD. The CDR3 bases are TGTGCCATCAGTGAGCCGGGACAGGGCTATGGCTACACCTTC. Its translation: CAISEPGQGYGYTF.

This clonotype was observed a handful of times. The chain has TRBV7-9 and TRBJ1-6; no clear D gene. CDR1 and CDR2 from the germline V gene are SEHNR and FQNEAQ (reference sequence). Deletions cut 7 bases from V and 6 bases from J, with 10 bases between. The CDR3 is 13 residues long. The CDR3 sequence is CASNPTGNSPLHF. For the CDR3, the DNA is TGTGCCAGCAACCCAACGGGTAATTCACCCCTCCACTTT.

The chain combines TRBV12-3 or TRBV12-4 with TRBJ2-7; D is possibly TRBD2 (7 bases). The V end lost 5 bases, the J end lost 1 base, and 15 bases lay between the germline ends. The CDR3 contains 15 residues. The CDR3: CASSRGGGASYEQYV. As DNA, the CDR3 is TGTGCCAGCAGTCGAGGAGGGGGGGCGTCCTACGAGCAGTACGTC.

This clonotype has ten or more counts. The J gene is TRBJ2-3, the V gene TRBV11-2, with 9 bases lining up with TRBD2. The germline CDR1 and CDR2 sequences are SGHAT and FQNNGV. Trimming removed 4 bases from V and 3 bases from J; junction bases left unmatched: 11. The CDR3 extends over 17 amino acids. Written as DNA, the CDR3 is TGTGCCAGCAGCTCGAGAGCGGGGGGTCGGTGGACAGATACGCAGTATTTT. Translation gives CASSSRAGGRWTDTQYF. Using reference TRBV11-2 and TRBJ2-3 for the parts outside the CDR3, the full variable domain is EAGVAQSPRYKIIEKRQSVAFWCNPISGHATLYWYQQILGQGPKLLIQFQNNGVVDDSQLPKDRFSAERLKGVDSTLKIQPAKLEDSAVYLCASSSRAGGRWTDTQYFGPGTRLTVL.

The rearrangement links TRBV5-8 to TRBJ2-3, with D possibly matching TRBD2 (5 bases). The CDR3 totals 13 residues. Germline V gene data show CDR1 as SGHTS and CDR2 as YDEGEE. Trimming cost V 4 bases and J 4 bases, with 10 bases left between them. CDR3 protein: CASSLGVADTQYF. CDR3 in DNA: TGTGCCAGCAGCCTCGGGGTTGCAGATACGCAGTATTTT.

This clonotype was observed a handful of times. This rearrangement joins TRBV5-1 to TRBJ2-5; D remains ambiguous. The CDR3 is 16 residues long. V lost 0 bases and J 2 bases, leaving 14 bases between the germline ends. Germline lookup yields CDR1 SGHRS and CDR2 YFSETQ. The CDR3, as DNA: TGCGCCAGCAGCTTGGGTCCCTATGGACCTCAAGAGACCCAGTACTTC. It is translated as CASSLGPYGPQETQYF.

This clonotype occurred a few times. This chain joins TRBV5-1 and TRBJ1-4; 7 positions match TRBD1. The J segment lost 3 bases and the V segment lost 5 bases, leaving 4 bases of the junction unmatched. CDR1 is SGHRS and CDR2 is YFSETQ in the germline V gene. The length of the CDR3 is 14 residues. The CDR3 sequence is CASSWTGPNEKLFF. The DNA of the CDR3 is TGCGCCAGCAGTTGGACAGGCCCTAATGAAAAACTGTTTTTT.

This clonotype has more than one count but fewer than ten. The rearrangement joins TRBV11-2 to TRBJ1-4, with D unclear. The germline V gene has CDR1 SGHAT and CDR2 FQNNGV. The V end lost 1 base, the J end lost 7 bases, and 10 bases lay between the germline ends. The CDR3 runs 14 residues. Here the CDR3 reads CASSLAFRGEKLFF. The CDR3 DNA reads TGTGCCAGCAGCTTAGCTTTCCGAGGTGAAAAACTGTTTTTT.

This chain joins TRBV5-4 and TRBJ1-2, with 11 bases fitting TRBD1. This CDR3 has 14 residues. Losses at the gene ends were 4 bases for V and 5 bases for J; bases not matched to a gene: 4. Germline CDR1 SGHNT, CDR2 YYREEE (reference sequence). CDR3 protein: CASSEGQGAYGYTF. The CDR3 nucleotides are TGTGCCAGCAGCGAAGGACAGGGGGCTTATGGCTACACCTTC.

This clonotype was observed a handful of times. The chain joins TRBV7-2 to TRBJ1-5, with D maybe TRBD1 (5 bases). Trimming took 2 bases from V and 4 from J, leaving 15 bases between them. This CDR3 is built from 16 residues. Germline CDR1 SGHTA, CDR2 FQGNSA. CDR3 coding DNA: TGTGCCAGCAGCTTAAATTGGGGGGGGGAAAATCAGCCCCAGCATTTT. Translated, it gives CASSLNWGGENQPQHF. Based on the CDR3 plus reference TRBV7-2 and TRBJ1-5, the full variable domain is GAGVSQSPSNKVTEKGKDVELRCDPISGHTALYWYRQSLGQGLEFLIYFQGNSAPDKSGLPSDRFSAERTGGSVSTLTIQRTQQEDSAVYLCASSLNWGGENQPQHFGDGTRLSIL.

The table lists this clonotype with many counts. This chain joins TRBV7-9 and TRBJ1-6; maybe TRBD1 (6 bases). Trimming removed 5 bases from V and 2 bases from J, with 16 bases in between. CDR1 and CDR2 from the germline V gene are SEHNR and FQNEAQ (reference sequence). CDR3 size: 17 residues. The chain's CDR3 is CASSSRVGATYNSPLHF. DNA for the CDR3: TGTGCCAGCAGCAGCCGCGTGGGGGCCACCTATAATTCACCCCTCCACTTT.

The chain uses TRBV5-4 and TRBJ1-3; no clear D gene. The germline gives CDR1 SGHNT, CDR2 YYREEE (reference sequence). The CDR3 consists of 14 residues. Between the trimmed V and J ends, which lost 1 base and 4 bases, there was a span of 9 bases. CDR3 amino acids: CASSLMADGNTIYF. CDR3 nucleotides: TGTGCCAGCAGCTTGATGGCAGACGGAAACACCATATATTTT.

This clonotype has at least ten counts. The CDR3 sequence is CAIKGRQGVQETQYF. In DNA, the CDR3 is TGTGCCATCAAGGGTAGGCAGGGCGTTCAAGAGACCCAGTACTTC. The chain combines TRBV10-3 with TRBJ2-5; perhaps TRBD1 as D (5 bases). Germline lookup yields CDR1 ENHRY and CDR2 SYGVKD. This CDR3 has 15 residues. Deletions cut 7 bases from V and 2 bases from J, with 17 bases between.

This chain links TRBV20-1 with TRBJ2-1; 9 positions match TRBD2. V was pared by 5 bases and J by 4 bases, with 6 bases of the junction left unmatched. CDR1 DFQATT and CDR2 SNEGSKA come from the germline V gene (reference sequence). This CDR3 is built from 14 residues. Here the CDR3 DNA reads TGCAGTGCTCCTCTAGCGGGATTTTACAATGAGCAGTTCTTC. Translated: CSAPLAGFYNEQFF.

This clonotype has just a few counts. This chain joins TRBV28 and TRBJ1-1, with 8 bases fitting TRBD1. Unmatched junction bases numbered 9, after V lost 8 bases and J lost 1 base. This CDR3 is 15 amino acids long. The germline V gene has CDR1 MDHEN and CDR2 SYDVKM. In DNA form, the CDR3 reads TGTGCCAGCCCACCCCCGACAGGGGAGAACACTGAAGCTTTCTTT. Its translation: CASPPPTGENTEAFF.

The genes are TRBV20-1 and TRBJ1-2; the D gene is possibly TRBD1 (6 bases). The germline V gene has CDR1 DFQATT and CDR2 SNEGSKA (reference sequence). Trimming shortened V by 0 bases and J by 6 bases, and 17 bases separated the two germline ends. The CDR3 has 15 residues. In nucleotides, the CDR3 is TGCAGTGCTAGAGAAGATGGGGGCGAGAGGAATGGCTACACCTTC. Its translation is CSAREDGGERNGYTF.

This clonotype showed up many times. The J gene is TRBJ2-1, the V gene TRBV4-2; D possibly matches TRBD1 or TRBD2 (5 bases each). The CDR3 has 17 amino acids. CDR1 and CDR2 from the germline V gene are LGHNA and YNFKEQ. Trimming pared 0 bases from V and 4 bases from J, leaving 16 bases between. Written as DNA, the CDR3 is TGTGCCAGCAGCCAAGATGAGGGGTTTACTAAATACAATGAGCAGTTCTTC. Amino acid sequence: CASSQDEGFTKYNEQFF.